A selection of T cell receptor beta chains follows, all from one sample in a study of beta chain features in type 1 diabetes. The table came from immunoSEQ multiplex PCR; TCRdb's copy has only in-frame clones and leaves some out. Of a few hundred thousand clones in the sample, approximately 15% are singletons; the top ten hold over 5.5%. The material sequenced was central memory CD4+ T cells from blood. These receptors were taken from a man younger than 40 in good health. Each CDR3 is given with its conserved first and last residue. The D gene is left open where the match is weak. A clone size is listed for some rows: how often the clone was seen (once, few, many), or a class if it is expanded.

size	D	V	J	DNA	CDR3
few	-	TRBV19	TRBJ2-5	TGTGCCAGTAGTATAAGCAGGGAAGAGACCCAGTACTTC	CASSISREETQYF
-	-	TRBV7-2	TRBJ2-7	TGTGCCAGCAGCCGGACCGGGACTCCCCGGGAGGAGCAGTACTTC	CASSRTGTPREEQYF
few	-	TRBV28	TRBJ1-4	TGTGCCAGCAGTAGGACAGCTATTAATGAAAAACTGTTTTTT	CASSRTAINEKLFF
-	-	TRBV4-3	TRBJ2-5	TGCGCCAGCAGCCAAGATCTTGGGGGGGCAATGAAGACCCAGTACTTC	CASSQDLGGAMKTQYF
-	-	TRBV4-1	TRBJ2-3	TGCGCCAGCAGCCCCGGATGGGCTAGTACAGATACGCAGTATTTT	CASSPGWASTDTQYF
-	-	TRBV5-1	TRBJ1-2	TGCGCCAGCAGCTTGGAAGGAGTTTTAAACTATGGCTACACCTTC	CASSLEGVLNYGYTF
few	-	TRBV7-6	TRBJ2-7	TGTGCCAGCAGCCGTACGGACGGCTCCTACGAGCAGTACTTC	CASSRTDGSYEQYF
many	-	TRBV10-3	TRBJ1-1	TGTGCCATCAAAGGGACGCAGAACACTGAAGCTTTCTTT	CAIKGTQNTEAFF
few	-	TRBV5-1	TRBJ2-7	TGCGCCAGCAGCCAAATGGATCCCTCCTACGAGCAGTACTTC	CASSQMDPSYEQYF
-	-	TRBV5-1	TRBJ2-5	TGCGCCAGCAGCTTGGGGGGACTCCGGGGAGAGACCCAGTACTTC	CASSLGGLRGETQYF
-	-	TRBV6-5	TRBJ1-5	TGTGCCAGCATCGAACAGAGAAATCAGCCCCAGCATTTT	CASIEQRNQPQHF
-	-	TRBV4-3	TRBJ1-3	TGCGCCAGCAGCCAAGATACGGGGAGCGGAAACACCATATATTTT	CASSQDTGSGNTIYF
-	-	TRBV27	TRBJ1-1	TGTGCCAGCAGCCCGCGGGGCATGACTGAAGCTTTCTTT	CASSPRGMTEAFF
few	TRBD2	TRBV25-1	TRBJ2-7	TGTGCCAGCAGTGAGGGGATAAGAACTAGCGGCTACGAGCAGTACTTC	CASSEGIRTSGYEQYF
few	-	TRBV5-4	TRBJ2-5	TGTGCCAGCAGCTTCCGTGGGGGGCAAGAGACCCAGTACTTC	CASSFRGGQETQYF
few	-	TRBV5-4	TRBJ2-1	TGTGCCAGCAGCCAAGAAAACGGAGGAAGTGAGCAGTTCTTC	CASSQENGGSEQFF
-	-	TRBV13	TRBJ1-1	TGTGCCAGCAGATCCGGGACTATGAACACTGAAGCTTTCTTT	CASRSGTMNTEAFF
-	-	TRBV6-4	TRBJ1-5	TGTGCCAGCAGTGCGGAGGAGAATCAGCCCCAGCATTTT	CASSAEENQPQHF
few	-	TRBV29-1	TRBJ1-1	TGCAGCGTTAACCCCAAGGGTTCCGTTAACACTGAAGCTTTCTTT	CSVNPKGSVNTEAFF
few	-	TRBV7-2	TRBJ1-1	TGTGCGGACGGGGTACCTATGAACACTGAAGCTTTCTTT	CADGVPMNTEAFF
-	TRBD2	TRBV9	TRBJ2-3	TGTGCCAGCAGCGCGGCGGTGGCCGGGAGGGATACGCAGTATTTT	CASSAAVAGRDTQYF
-	-	TRBV7-8	TRBJ2-1	TGTGCCAGCAGCCGTGGACGGGGGGCGATCAATGAGCAGTTCTTC	CASSRGRGAINEQFF
once	TRBD2	TRBV28	TRBJ2-3	TGTGCCAGCAGTTTTAATAGACTAGCGGGAGTTGATACGCAGTATTTT	CASSFNRLAGVDTQYF